The 14 T cell receptor beta chains in this list originate from one sample, sequenced in a study of regulatory T cells in long-lasting Graves disease. CDR3 regions were amplified by Arm-PCR using iRepertoire HTBI primers to build TCR beta libraries. MiXCR, run by TCRdb on the multiplex PCR reads, gives a single entry per CDR3 protein. This table has roughly 360,000 distinct CDR3 sequences, roughly 24% appearing once. The time point was: persistent/refractory GD, antithyroid drugs over 5 years with positive TRAb. The TCR library was made from RNA that had been extracted from PBMCs in TRIzol. Sequencing used peripheral blood mononuclear cells (PBMCs), obtained when the disease was refractory, from a patient treated with antithyroid drugs. The receptors were gathered from a middle-aged woman with Graves disease.

This clonotype appeared many times. The chain employs TRBV6-1 and TRBJ2-2; weak D call: TRBD1 (5 bases). CDR1 and CDR2 from the germline V gene are MNHNS and SASEGT. V lost 5 bases and J lost 5, with 12 bases in between. This CDR3 is 14 amino acids long. The DNA of the CDR3 is TGTGCCAGCAGTAGGGGATATGGGACCGGGGAGCTGTTTTTT. It codes for CASSRGYGTGELFF.

This clonotype was seen only once. The chain employs TRBV29-1 and TRBJ2-1; D is perhaps TRBD2 (6 bases). The ends were cut back, 4 bases at V and 2 bases at J, with 12 bases in the middle. This CDR3 has 14 amino acids. Germline values: CDR1 SQVTM, CDR2 ANQGSEA. The CDR3: CSVGAGGPYNEQFF. The CDR3 coding sequence is TGCAGCGTTGGAGCAGGAGGGCCCTACAATGAGCAGTTCTTC.

This clonotype was detected many times. J is TRBJ1-5 and V is TRBV12-3 or TRBV12-4, with D unresolved. This CDR3 spans 16 amino acids. V was shortened by 3 bases and J by 0 bases, with 12 bases between the two germline ends. The CDR3 spells CASSLGRRPSNQPQHF. CDR3 DNA sequence: TGTGCCAGCAGTTTGGGCAGGCGTCCTAGCAATCAGCCCCAGCATTTT.

This clonotype was counted between two and nine times. A read error may be the cause here, since a much bigger clone is one base away. The CDR3 end shows no conserved phenylalanine or tryptophan, and so a read error is likely. The V and J genes are TRBV6-1 and TRBJ1-2; no reliable D call. The CDR3 consists of 13 residues. The V gene lost 6 bases and the J gene lost 8 bases, with 16 bases spanning the gap. Germline V gene sequence: CDR1 MNHNS, CDR2 SASEGT. The CDR3 loop reads CASRQPGAKGYTL. CDR3 coding DNA: TGTGCCAGCAGACAACCGGGAGCAAAGGGCTACACCCTC.

The rearrangement links TRBV18 to TRBJ2-2; no clear D gene. The germline V and J ends were trimmed by 3 bases and 4 bases, with 6 bases remaining between them. Germline lookup yields CDR1 KGHSH and CDR2 LQKENI. This CDR3 is built from 13 residues. The CDR3 here is CASSPPITGELFF. In nucleotides, the CDR3 is TGTGCCAGCTCACCGCCAATCACCGGGGAGCTGTTTTTT.

The chain has TRBV28 and TRBJ2-2; 11 positions agree with TRBD2. V lost 5 bases and J lost 4; bases outside the gene matches: 9. Germline V gene sequence: CDR1 MDHEN, CDR2 SYDVKM. The CDR3 consists of 17 residues. CDR3 nucleotides: TGTGCCAGCAGTACCACTAGCGGGAGATGGGGCACCGGGGAGCTGTTTTTT. It is translated as CASSTTSGRWGTGELFF.

This clonotype has a count of ten or more. J is TRBJ1-5 and V is TRBV12-3 or TRBV12-4, with D tentatively TRBD1 (5 bases). Trimming shortened V by 3 bases and J by 4 bases, and 7 bases separated the two germline ends. This CDR3 comprises 13 residues. CDR3: CASSFGQNQPQHF. In DNA form, the CDR3 reads TGTGCCAGCAGTTTTGGACAAAATCAGCCCCAGCATTTT.

The genes are TRBV3-1 and TRBJ1-3; tentative D call: TRBD1 (5 bases). The V gene's germline CDR1 is LGHDT and CDR2 YNNKEL (reference sequence). This CDR3 is 16 amino acids long. V dropped 1 base and J dropped 4 bases, with 14 bases sitting between them. The CDR3 region is CASSQARQPLGNTIYF. DNA for the CDR3: TGTGCCAGCAGCCAAGCAAGACAGCCACTGGGAAACACCATATATTTT.

As for this clonotype: This may arise from a read error, as a much more abundant clone is one base away. Without the conserved terminal phenylalanine or tryptophan, this CDR3 likely stems from a read error. The rearrangement uses TRBV25-1 and TRBJ1-2; D unresolved. The CDR3 totals 14 residues. V lost 1 base, J lost 0 bases, and 6 bases lay in between. Per germline, CDR1 MGHDK and CDR2 SYGVNS. As DNA, the CDR3 is TGTGCCAGCAGTGAATTTTCCCCTAACTATGGCTACACCTCC. The encoded protein is CASSEFSPNYGYTS.

This clonotype occurred a few times. The chain is built from TRBV12-3 or TRBV12-4 and TRBJ2-1; 7 positions match TRBD2. The CDR3 is made up of 14 amino acids. The ends lost 8 bases at V and 7 bases at J; junction bases unmatched: 11. CDR3 coding DNA: TGTGCCAGCCGCCCTCTAGCGGAAAGGAATGAGCAGTTCTTC. This codes for CASRPLAERNEQFF.

This clonotype was recorded many times. The rearrangement uses TRBV15 and TRBJ1-1, with 9 bases that match TRBD1. V was clipped by 6 bases and J by 5 bases; unmatched bases: 7. CDR3 length: 14 amino acids. The V gene's germline CDR1 is LNHNV and CDR2 YYDKDF (reference sequence). CDR3 sequence: CATSTGQGDTEAFF. The CDR3 region has the DNA TGTGCCACCAGTACGGGACAGGGTGATACTGAAGCTTTCTTT.

A remark on this clonotype: Just one base apart from a much larger clone, this may be a read error. The chain links TRBV7-9 to TRBJ1-2; D call uncertain. In germline, CDR1 is SEHNR, CDR2 FQNEAQ (reference sequence). The CDR3 is made up of 14 amino acids. CDR3 nucleotide sequence: TGTGTCAGCAGCCCGCGCACTTATAACTATGGCTACACCTTC. The encoded protein is CVSSPRTYNYGYTF.

This clonotype has just a few counts. V usage is TRBV28 and J usage is TRBJ2-1; 7 bases fit TRBD2. The trim removed 6 bases at V and 2 bases at J, leaving 7 bases unmatched. The CDR3 runs 15 residues. Germline V lookup: CDR1 MDHEN, CDR2 SYDVKM. The CDR3 spells CASSLLAEPYNEQFF. The DNA of the CDR3 is TGTGCCAGCAGCCTCCTAGCGGAGCCCTACAATGAGCAGTTCTTC.

The chain employs TRBV10-3 and TRBJ2-7; 10 bases match TRBD2. CDR1 is ENHRY and CDR2 is SYGVKD in the germline V gene. V lost 8 bases, J lost 5 bases, and 9 bases stayed unmatched. The CDR3 spans 14 residues. The CDR3 is CAISSGRAGDEQYF. CDR3 DNA sequence: TGTGCCATCTCGAGCGGGAGGGCCGGGGACGAGCAGTACTTC.